The rows below give T cell receptor beta chains drawn from one sample of a study of T cells expressing NK-cell markers. TCRdb re-called the 5' RACE reads, yielding one record per CDR3 amino acid sequence without DNA. Recorded for this sample: about 260,000 distinct CDR3 sequences. Sequencing was performed on blood T cells: a sorted CD56 or NKG2C T cell subset, CD4+ or CD8+ T cells, or bulk PBMC T cells (not recorded which). These receptors all stem from a man aged 18 to 35 in good health. Each CDR3 is given with its conserved first and last residue.

CDR3	J	V
CSGGRTSGRSVVNEQFF	TRBJ2-1	TRBV29-1
CASSSILTSNNEQFF	TRBJ2-1	TRBV5-1
CSAGRGQETQYF	TRBJ2-5	TRBV29-1
CASSEGLAADTQYF	TRBJ2-3	TRBV6-4
CASSLEHDSGRAKKTQYF	TRBJ2-5	TRBV5-4
CATSETGSYEQYF	TRBJ2-7	TRBV24-1
CARRVGVTEAFF	TRBJ1-1	TRBV12-3/TRBV12-4
CAWSSLGQVYNEQFF	TRBJ2-1	TRBV30
CASSPGRLQETQYF	TRBJ2-5	TRBV7-9
CASSLQFSDYGYTF	TRBJ1-2	TRBV7-2
CSASDSRGNPPQHF	TRBJ1-5	TRBV20-1
CASSQRDSLPYNEQFF	TRBJ2-1	TRBV4-2
CASTLRGDSGNTIYF	TRBJ1-3	TRBV6-1
CASSGATSGSYNEQFF	TRBJ2-1	TRBV10-1
CASSPLQGEGLHNEQFF	TRBJ2-1	TRBV12-3/TRBV12-4
CASSDRGSLNTEAFF	TRBJ1-1	TRBV6-1
CASSFGQGFYEQYF	TRBJ2-7	TRBV7-6
CASSPPLAGADEQFF	TRBJ2-1	TRBV18
CASSYLTSTGELFF	TRBJ2-2	TRBV6-5
CASSQVTAASDTQYF	TRBJ2-3	TRBV4-2
CSAIKSQPQHF	TRBJ1-5	TRBV20-1
CSARERGALDTQYF	TRBJ2-3	TRBV20-1
CASSPQGQNEKLFF	TRBJ1-4	TRBV27
CASSDEEDQPQHF	TRBJ1-5	TRBV18
CASRITGVALWTEAFF	TRBJ1-1	TRBV7-2
CASSQDSSGRINEQFF	TRBJ2-1	TRBV4-1
CASSSTRDREWNTEAFF	TRBJ1-1	TRBV5-1
CAISEAGPGQPQHF	TRBJ1-5	TRBV10-3
CASFAQTSTAYEQYF	TRBJ2-7	TRBV18
CASKRVQGLAKNIQYF	TRBJ2-4	TRBV2
CSVEDHVRSGTTDTQYF	TRBJ2-3	TRBV29-1
CASRRTAGSYEQYF	TRBJ2-7	TRBV19